These 30 T cell receptor beta chains share one sample of origin, sequenced in a study of control samples from healthy donors and cancer patients. The method was immunoSEQ multiplex PCR; TCRdb's version includes in-frame clones alone and lacks a portion of them. This sample carries roughly 120,000 clones, approximately 87% of them seen once, and the ten largest clones take 12%. The material sequenced was blood. The receptor source for this set is a man aged 30-40 years in good health.

V usage is TRBV6-5 and J usage is TRBJ1-5; D remains ambiguous. CDR3 length: 12 residues. The V end was cut by 6 bases, the J end by 2 bases, with 5 bases between. CDR1 is MNHEY and CDR2 is SVGAGI in the germline V gene. The CDR3 region has the DNA TGTGCCAGCAGGTGGCGCAATCAGCCCCAGCATTTT. Translating it yields CASRWRNQPQHF.

This chain connects TRBV3-1 (or the pseudogene TRBV3-2) to TRBJ1-2; 9 bases fit TRBD1. From germline, CDR1 is LGHDT and CDR2 YNNKEL (reference sequence). The V gene end was trimmed by 0 bases and the J gene end by 6 bases; junction bases not matched to a gene: 11. The CDR3 length is 17 residues. CDR3 amino acids: CASSQDWGTGSTHGYTF. DNA of the CDR3: TGTGCCAGCAGCCAAGATTGGGGGACAGGGTCTACTCATGGCTACACCTTC.

In this sample, this clone turned up a few times. The chain joins TRBV18 to TRBJ2-5; the match to TRBD2 covers 11 bases. With V trimmed by 5 bases and J by 2 bases, 1 base remained unmatched. From germline, CDR1 is KGHSH and CDR2 LQKENI. CDR3 length: 14 amino acids. CDR3 sequence reads: CASSGTSGQETQYF. The DNA for the CDR3 is TGTGCCAGCTCAGGGACTAGCGGTCAAGAGACCCAGTACTTC.

V usage is TRBV7-2 and J usage is TRBJ2-7; D gene ambiguous. The ends were cut back, 1 base at V and 2 bases at J, with 12 bases in the middle. The CDR3 extends over 15 amino acids. The germline CDR1 and CDR2 sequences are SGHTA and FQGNSA. Here the CDR3 reads CASSLEQTSAYEQYF. The CDR3 nucleotides read TGTGCCAGCAGCTTAGAGCAAACGTCGGCCTACGAGCAGTACTTC. The whole variable domain, remainder taken from reference TRBV7-2 and TRBJ2-7, is GAGVSQSPSNKVTEKGKDVELRCDPISGHTALYWYRQSLGQGLEFLIYFQGNSAPDKSGLPSDRFSAERTGGSVSTLTIQRTQQEDSAVYLCASSLEQTSAYEQYFGPGTRLTVT.

The chain combines TRBV27 with TRBJ1-1, with 7 bases lining up with TRBD1. Germline lookup yields CDR1 MNHEY and CDR2 SMNVEV (reference sequence). The CDR3 runs 15 residues. After removal of 5 bases from V and 5 bases from J, the junction contained 11 bases not matched to a gene. Here the CDR3 DNA reads TGTGCCAGCAGTCCTACTCGGACAGGCGCTACTGAAGCTTTCTTT. Protein: CASSPTRTGATEAFF.

J is TRBJ2-7 and V is TRBV7-3, with D possibly matching TRBD1 (6 bases). Germline values: CDR1 SGHTA, CDR2 FQGTGA. With 5 bases removed from V and 4 bases from J, the gap between germline ends came to 27 bases. This CDR3 region has 18 residues. The DNA for the CDR3 is TGTGCCAGCAGCCCCATCGTTGTTGGGGGACATTCCCTGTACGAGCAGTACGTC. This codes for CASSPIVVGGHSLYEQYV.

This chain links TRBV18 with TRBJ1-5, with 10 bases that match TRBD1. This CDR3 comprises 15 residues. CDR1 is KGHSH, CDR2 LQKENI, per germline. V was pared by 3 bases and J by 6 bases, with 5 bases of the junction left unmatched. Written as DNA, the CDR3 is TGTGCCAGCTCACCCTCCGGGACAGGGGTTCAGCCCCAGCATTTT. Encoded protein: CASSPSGTGVQPQHF.

J is TRBJ2-1 and V is TRBV3-1 (or the pseudogene TRBV3-2), with TRBD2 identical over 10 bases. This CDR3 is built from 16 residues. V trimming: 4 bases; J trimming: 3 bases; junction bases outside the gene matches: 6. Germline CDR1 reads LGHDT; CDR2 reads YNNKEL (reference sequence). In DNA, the CDR3 is TGTGCCAGCAGCCTCCGTAGCGGGGGGTACTACAATGAGCAGTTCTTC. Residues: CASSLRSGGYYNEQFF.

This clone was found a few times. The chain couples TRBV11-3 to TRBJ1-3; D uncertain. The CDR3 totals 15 residues. The V end was cut by 2 bases, the J end by 3 bases, with 11 bases between. In germline, CDR1 is SGHNT, CDR2 YENEEA. The DNA of the CDR3 is TGTGCCAGCAGCTTACCCCTTGGTTTTGGAAACACCATATATTTT. This sequence encodes CASSLPLGFGNTIYF.

The rearrangement joins TRBV3-1 (or the pseudogene TRBV3-2) to TRBJ2-6, with D unresolved. The CDR3 runs to 14 residues. Trimming shortened V by 0 bases and J by 2 bases, and 2 bases separated the two germline ends. Germline CDR1 reads LGHDT; CDR2 reads YNNKEL (reference sequence). The CDR3 spells CASSQETGANVLTF. In nucleotides, the CDR3 is TGTGCCAGCAGCCAAGAAACTGGGGCCAACGTCCTGACTTTC.

The chain joins TRBV2 to TRBJ1-1; no definite D call. Germline V gene lookup returns CDR1 SNHLY and CDR2 FYNNEI. Trimming took off 3 bases at V and 0 bases at J, with 8 bases between the two ends. This CDR3 has 14 residues. CDR3: CASSERLLNTEAFF. The DNA of the CDR3 is TGTGCCAGCAGTGAGAGGTTGTTGAACACTGAAGCTTTCTTT. The complete variable domain, with remaining parts taken from reference TRBV2 and TRBJ1-1, reads EPEVTQTPSHQVTQMGQEVILRCVPISNHLYFYWYRQILGQKVEFLVSFYNNEISEKSEIFDDQFSVERPDGSNFTLKIRSTKLEDSAMYFCASSERLLNTEAFFGQGTRLTVV.

Note on this clone: This sample also contains other DNA sequences that code for the same CDR3. V is TRBV5-1 and J is TRBJ1-5; 7 bases are shared with TRBD1. The J segment lost 5 bases and the V segment lost 7 bases, leaving 9 bases of the junction unmatched. In germline, CDR1 is SGHRS, CDR2 YFSETQ. The CDR3 spans 14 residues. CDR3 nucleotide sequence: TGCGCCAGCTCAGGGGGAGGGGGCGATCAGCCCCAGCATTTT. It yields the protein CASSGGGGDQPQHF.

The chain uses TRBV5-1 and TRBJ2-2, with 11 bases lining up with TRBD1. This CDR3 spans 15 amino acids. With 4 bases clipped from V and 6 bases from J, the junction kept 5 bases outside the gene matches. Per the germline V gene, CDR1 is SGHRS and CDR2 is YFSETQ. The CDR3 DNA is TGCGCCAGCAGCACGCAGGGACAGGGGGCCGGGGAGCTGTTTTTT. Protein: CASSTQGQGAGELFF.

The chain has TRBV10-3 and TRBJ2-2; D is unclear. CDR1 and CDR2 from the germline V gene are ENHRY and SYGVKD. Trimming stripped 0 bases from V and 2 bases from J, with 4 bases between. This CDR3 contains 14 residues. CDR3: CAISESPNTGELFF. CDR3 sequence (DNA): TGTGCCATCAGTGAGTCTCCTAACACCGGGGAGCTGTTTTTT.

J is TRBJ2-5 and V is TRBV4-2; 7 bases align to TRBD2. Germline CDR1 and CDR2: LGHNA and YNFKEQ. The CDR3 sequence is 14 residues long. Germline trimming cut 0 bases from V and 4 bases from J; bases unmatched to any gene: 2. The CDR3 DNA reads TGTGCCAGCAGCCAAGACTGGGAGGGAGAGACCCAGTACTTC. The encoded protein is CASSQDWEGETQYF.

V gene TRBV5-8 combines with J gene TRBJ1-2; no clear D gene. Germline V gene sequence: CDR1 SGHTS, CDR2 YDEGEE. The CDR3 consists of 11 residues. The V gene lost 5 bases and the J gene lost 4 bases, with 6 bases spanning the gap. The CDR3 loop is CASRQLYGYTF. For the CDR3, the DNA is TGTGCCAGCAGACAGCTCTATGGCTACACCTTC.

The chain employs TRBV5-1 and TRBJ2-7; no reliable D call. Germline V gene data show CDR1 as SGHRS and CDR2 as YFSETQ. CDR3 size: 12 residues. Trimming cost V 0 bases and J 6 bases, with 7 bases left between them. The CDR3 is CASSLGGAEQYF. The CDR3 DNA is TGCGCCAGCAGCTTGGGAGGAGCCGAGCAGTACTTC. Using reference TRBV5-1 and TRBJ2-7 for the parts outside the CDR3, the full variable domain is KAGVTQTPRYLIKTRGQQVTLSCSPISGHRSVSWYQQTPGQGLQFLFEYFSETQRNKGNFPGRFSGRQFSNSRSEMNVSTLELGDSALYLCASSLGGAEQYFGPGTRLTVT.

The V and J genes are TRBV15 and TRBJ1-3; possible D gene TRBD1, 5 bases. CDR1 LNHNV and CDR2 YYDKDF come from the germline V gene (reference sequence). The CDR3 loop spans 15 amino acids. V was pared by 4 bases and J by 1 base, with 11 bases between. This CDR3 is CATSKGVDSGNTIYF. The CDR3 region has the DNA TGTGCCACCAGCAAAGGGGTTGATTCTGGAAACACCATATATTTT. Drawing the rest from reference TRBV15 and TRBJ1-3, the complete variable domain is DAMVIQNPRYQVTQFGKPVTLSCSQTLNHNVMYWYQQKSSQAPKLLFHYYDKDFNNEADTPDNFQSRRPNTSFCFLDIRSPGLGDTAMYLCATSKGVDSGNTIYFGEGSWLTVV.

V is TRBV6-5 and J is TRBJ1-6; TRBD1 matches at 8 bases. V lost 6 bases, J lost 17 bases, and 6 bases stayed unmatched. CDR3 length: 11 amino acids. Per germline, CDR1 MNHEY and CDR2 SVGAGI. As DNA, the CDR3 is TGTGCCAGCAGGGCTGACAGGGGATTCCACTTT. It translates to CASRADRGFHF.

V is TRBV11-3 and J is TRBJ2-1; 9 nucleotides agree with TRBD1. V trimming: 5 bases; J trimming: 7 bases; junction bases outside the gene matches: 15. There are 17 residues in the CDR3. Germline V gene data show CDR1 as SGHNT and CDR2 as YENEEA. The CDR3, as DNA: TGTGCCAGCAGCCCAACTCCCGGGACAGGGCCGAGGAATGAGCAGTTCTTC. Translation gives CASSPTPGTGPRNEQFF.

The chain combines TRBV11-2 with TRBJ1-6; no reliable D call. This CDR3 is 15 amino acids long. The germline V and J ends were trimmed by 7 bases and 0 bases, with 10 bases remaining between them. CDR1 SGHAT and CDR2 FQNNGV come from the germline V gene. For the CDR3, the DNA is TGTGCCAGCACCAAAGTTTACTCCTATAATTCACCCCTCCACTTT. Protein sequence: CASTKVYSYNSPLHF.

V usage is TRBV27 and J usage is TRBJ1-2; 9 bases map to TRBD1. Per the germline V gene, CDR1 is MNHEY and CDR2 is SMNVEV (reference sequence). V dropped 6 bases and J dropped 5; count of bases not matched to a gene: 13. CDR3 length: 16 residues. Here the CDR3 reads CASRGGSGTGFYGYTF. CDR3 DNA: TGTGCCAGCAGAGGGGGGAGCGGGACAGGGTTTTATGGCTACACCTTC.

J is TRBJ1-1 and V is TRBV2; D remains ambiguous. The germline gives CDR1 SNHLY, CDR2 FYNNEI. The CDR3 runs to 14 residues. V dropped 3 bases and J dropped 2 bases, with 10 bases sitting between them. The CDR3 sequence is CASSDDSGNTEAFF. The CDR3 DNA sequence: TGTGCCAGCAGTGACGACTCTGGAAACACTGAAGCTTTCTTT.

The chain uses TRBV4-1 and TRBJ2-5, with D perhaps assigned TRBD1 or TRBD2 (5 bases each). The V gene lost 1 base and the J gene lost 1 base, with 13 bases spanning the gap. CDR1 MGHRA and CDR2 YSYEKL come from the germline V gene. This CDR3 is 16 amino acids long. CDR3 sequence reads: CASSQGREGVQETQYF. DNA for the CDR3: TGCGCCAGCAGCCAAGGTCGGGAAGGGGTCCAAGAGACCCAGTACTTC.

The CDR3 sequence is CASSQKQGLAGNTIYF. The CDR3 region has the DNA TGTGCCAGCAGCCAGAAACAGGGGCTTGCTGGAAACACCATATATTTT. The chain carries TRBV4-2 and TRBJ1-3; 7 nucleotides align to TRBD1. The length of the CDR3 is 16 residues. CDR1 is LGHNA, CDR2 YNFKEQ, per germline. J lost 2 bases, V lost 3 bases, and 7 bases had no gene match.

The chain combines TRBV5-1 with TRBJ1-6; 8 positions agree with TRBD1. Germline lookup yields CDR1 SGHRS and CDR2 YFSETQ. V dropped 2 bases and J dropped 7; count of bases not matched to a gene: 8. This CDR3 comprises 16 residues. The CDR3 sequence is CASSFKTGGDNSPLHF. CDR3 sequence (DNA): TGCGCCAGCAGCTTTAAAACAGGGGGAGACAATTCACCCCTCCACTTT. Full variable domain (outside the CDR3, taken from reference TRBV5-1 and TRBJ1-6): KAGVTQTPRYLIKTRGQQVTLSCSPISGHRSVSWYQQTPGQGLQFLFEYFSETQRNKGNFPGRFSGRQFSNSRSEMNVSTLELGDSALYLCASSFKTGGDNSPLHFGNGTRLTVT.

The chain joins TRBV7-9 to TRBJ1-2, with D perhaps TRBD1 (5 bases). The V end lost 5 bases, the J end lost 8 bases, and 21 bases lay between the germline ends. Germline V gene sequence: CDR1 SEHNR, CDR2 FQNEAQ (reference sequence). CDR3 size: 15 residues. CDR3 amino acids: CASSPVSRGVPGYTF. CDR3 in DNA: TGTGCCAGCAGCCCTGTGTCACGGGGGGTCCCCGGCTACACCTTC.

In its sample, this clone was seen once. This chain joins TRBV4-1 and TRBJ2-7; the match to TRBD2 covers 9 bases. Germline V gene sequence: CDR1 MGHRA, CDR2 YSYEKL. CDR3 length: 16 amino acids. Losses at the gene ends were 0 bases for V and 2 bases for J; bases not matched to a gene: 5. CDR3 loop: CASSQEKRGVTYEQYF. CDR3 bases: TGCGCCAGCAGCCAAGAAAAGCGGGGGGTAACCTACGAGCAGTACTTC.

The gene calls are TRBV7-6 and TRBJ1-2; TRBD1 matches at 8 bases. CDR1 is SGHVS and CDR2 is FNYEAQ in the germline V gene. J gave up 4 bases and V 4 bases, and 8 bases lay outside the gene matches. The CDR3 has 15 amino acids. As DNA, the CDR3 is TGTGCCAGCAGCTCCGGGACAGGAGACGGCTATGGCTACACCTTC. This translates into CASSSGTGDGYGYTF.

This sequence joins TRBV6-4 and TRBJ1-2, with 7 bases that match TRBD1. CDR3 length equals 16 residues. CDR1 MRHNA and CDR2 SNTAGT come from the germline V gene. V lost 0 bases to trimming and J lost 5 bases; unmatched junction nucleotides: 9. The CDR3: CASSDSTDRRPYGYTF. For the CDR3, the DNA is TGTGCCAGCAGTGACTCTACGGACAGGAGGCCTTATGGCTACACCTTC.